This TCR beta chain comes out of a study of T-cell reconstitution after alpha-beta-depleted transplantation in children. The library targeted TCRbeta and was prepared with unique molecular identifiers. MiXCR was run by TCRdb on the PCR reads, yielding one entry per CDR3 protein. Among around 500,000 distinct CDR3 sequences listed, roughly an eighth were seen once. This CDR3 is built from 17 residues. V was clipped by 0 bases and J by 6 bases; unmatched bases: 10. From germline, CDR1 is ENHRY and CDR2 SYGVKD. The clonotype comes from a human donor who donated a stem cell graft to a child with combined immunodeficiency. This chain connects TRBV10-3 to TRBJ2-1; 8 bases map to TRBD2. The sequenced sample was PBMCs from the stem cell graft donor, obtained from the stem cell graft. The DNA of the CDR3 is TGTGCCATCAGTGAGTCGAGCCTAGCGGGTTCGGGCAATGAGCAGTTCTTC. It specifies CAISESSLAGSGNEQFF.